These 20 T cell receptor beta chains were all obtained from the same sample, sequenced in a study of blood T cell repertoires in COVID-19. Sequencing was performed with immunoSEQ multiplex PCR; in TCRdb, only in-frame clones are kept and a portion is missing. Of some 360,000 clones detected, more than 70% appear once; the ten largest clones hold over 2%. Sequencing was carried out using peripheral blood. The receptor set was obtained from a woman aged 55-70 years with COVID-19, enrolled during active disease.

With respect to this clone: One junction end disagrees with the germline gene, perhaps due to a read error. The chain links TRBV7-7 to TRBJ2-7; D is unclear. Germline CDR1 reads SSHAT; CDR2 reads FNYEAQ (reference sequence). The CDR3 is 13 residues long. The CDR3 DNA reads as TGTGCTAGCAGCTTACAGATGCCCTACGAGCAGTACTTC. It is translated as CASSLQMPYEQYF.

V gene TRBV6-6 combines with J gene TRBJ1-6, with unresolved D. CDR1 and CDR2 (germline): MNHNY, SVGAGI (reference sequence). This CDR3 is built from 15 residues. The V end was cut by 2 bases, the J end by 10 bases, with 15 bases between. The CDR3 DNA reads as TGTGCCAGCAGTTACGCCCAGTCAAGAGGGTCACCCCTCCACTTT. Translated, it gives CASSYAQSRGSPLHF.

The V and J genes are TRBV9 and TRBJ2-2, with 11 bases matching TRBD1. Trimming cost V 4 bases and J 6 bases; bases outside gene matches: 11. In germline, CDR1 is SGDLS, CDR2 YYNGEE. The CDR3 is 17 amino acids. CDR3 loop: CASSPGQGAALAGELFF. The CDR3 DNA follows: TGTGCCAGCAGCCCCGGACAGGGGGCTGCTTTAGCCGGGGAGCTGTTTTTT.

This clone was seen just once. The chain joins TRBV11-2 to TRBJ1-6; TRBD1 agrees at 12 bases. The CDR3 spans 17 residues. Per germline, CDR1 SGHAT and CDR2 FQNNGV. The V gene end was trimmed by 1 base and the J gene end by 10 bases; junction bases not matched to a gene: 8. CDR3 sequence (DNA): TGTGCCAGCAGCTTAGGGGGACAGGGGGCTTTGGGATCACCCCTCCACTTT. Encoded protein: CASSLGGQGALGSPLHF.

The CDR3 nucleotides are TGTGCCAGCAGCCCTGGGACAGGGTCTGGCTACACCTTC. Encoded protein: CASSPGTGSGYTF. This sequence joins TRBV5-5 and TRBJ1-2, with 9 bases fitting TRBD1. Germline V lookup: CDR1 SGHKS, CDR2 YYEKEE (reference sequence). The CDR3 has 13 residues. The junction had 5 bases not matched to a gene; V was cut back by 4 bases and J by 7 bases.

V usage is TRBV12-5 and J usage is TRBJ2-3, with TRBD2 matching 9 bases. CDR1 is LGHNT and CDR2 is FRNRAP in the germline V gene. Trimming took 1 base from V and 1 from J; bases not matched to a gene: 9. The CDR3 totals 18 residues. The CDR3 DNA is TGTGCTAGTGGTTTGGCCGGCGGGGGGGCAGTAGGCACAGATACGCAGTATTTT. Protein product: CASGLAGGGAVGTDTQYF. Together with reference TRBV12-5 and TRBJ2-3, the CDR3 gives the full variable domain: DARVTQTPRHKVTEMGQEVTMRCQPILGHNTVFWYRQTMMQGLELLAYFRNRAPLDDSGMPKDRFSAEMPDATLATLKIQPSEPRDSAVYFCASGLAGGGAVGTDTQYFGPGTRLTVL.

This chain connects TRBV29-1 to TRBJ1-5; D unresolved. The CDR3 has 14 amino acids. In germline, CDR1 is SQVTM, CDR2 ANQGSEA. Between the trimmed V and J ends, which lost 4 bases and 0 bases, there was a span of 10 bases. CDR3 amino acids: CSVGTVDSNQPQHF. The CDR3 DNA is TGCAGCGTTGGAACAGTTGATAGCAATCAGCCCCAGCATTTT.

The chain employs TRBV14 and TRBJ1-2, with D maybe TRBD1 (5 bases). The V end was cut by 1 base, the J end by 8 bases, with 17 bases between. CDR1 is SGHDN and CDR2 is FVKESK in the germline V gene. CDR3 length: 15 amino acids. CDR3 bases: TGTGCCAGCAGCCAAGTGAGCCTAGGGGTTGGAGGCTACACCTTC. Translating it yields CASSQVSLGVGGYTF.

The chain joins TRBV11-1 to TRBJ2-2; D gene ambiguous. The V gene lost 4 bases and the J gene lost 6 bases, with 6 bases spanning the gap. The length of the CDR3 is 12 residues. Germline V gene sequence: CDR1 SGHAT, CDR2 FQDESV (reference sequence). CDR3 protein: CASSSDSGELFF. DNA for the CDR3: TGTGCCAGCAGCTCCGACTCCGGGGAGCTGTTTTTT.

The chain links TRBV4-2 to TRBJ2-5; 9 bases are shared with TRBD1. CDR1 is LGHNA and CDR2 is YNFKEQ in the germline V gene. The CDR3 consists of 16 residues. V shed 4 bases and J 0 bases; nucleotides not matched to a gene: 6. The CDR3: CASSPRDRVYQETQYF. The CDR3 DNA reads TGTGCCAGCAGCCCCCGGGACAGGGTTTACCAAGAGACCCAGTACTTC.

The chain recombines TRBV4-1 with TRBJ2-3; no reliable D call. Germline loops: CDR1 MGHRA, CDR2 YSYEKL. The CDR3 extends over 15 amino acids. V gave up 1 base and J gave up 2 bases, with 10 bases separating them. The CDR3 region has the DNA TGCGCCAGCAGCCAAGTTTCCCCTTTCACAGATACGCAGTATTTT. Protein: CASSQVSPFTDTQYF.

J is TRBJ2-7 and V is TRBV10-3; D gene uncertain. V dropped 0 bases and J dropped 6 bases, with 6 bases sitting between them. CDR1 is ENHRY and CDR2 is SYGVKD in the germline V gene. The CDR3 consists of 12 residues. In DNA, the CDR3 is TGTGCCATCAGTGAGTCGCGGTCCGAGCAGTACTTC. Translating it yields CAISESRSEQYF.

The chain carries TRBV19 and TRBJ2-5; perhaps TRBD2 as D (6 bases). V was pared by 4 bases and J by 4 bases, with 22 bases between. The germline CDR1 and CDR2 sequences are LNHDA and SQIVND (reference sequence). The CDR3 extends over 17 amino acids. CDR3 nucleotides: TGTGCCAGTAGTAAAATCGGGACTCGCAGGATTGGAGAGACCCAGTACTTC. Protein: CASSKIGTRRIGETQYF.

The CDR3 bases are TGTGCCAGCAGCTCACCCGGGACAGTACGAGGTGGCTACACCTTC. The encoded protein is CASSSPGTVRGGYTF. The rearrangement joins TRBV5-8 to TRBJ1-2, with 7 nucleotides matching TRBD1. CDR1 is SGHTS and CDR2 is YDEGEE in the germline V gene. The CDR3 has 15 amino acids. V lost 3 bases and J lost 7; bases outside the gene matches: 12.

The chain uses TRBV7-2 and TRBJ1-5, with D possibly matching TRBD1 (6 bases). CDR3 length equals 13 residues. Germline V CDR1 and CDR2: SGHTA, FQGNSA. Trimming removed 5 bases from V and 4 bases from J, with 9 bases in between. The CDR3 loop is CASSPQGNQPQHF. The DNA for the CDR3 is TGTGCCAGCAGCCCACAGGGAAATCAGCCCCAGCATTTT.

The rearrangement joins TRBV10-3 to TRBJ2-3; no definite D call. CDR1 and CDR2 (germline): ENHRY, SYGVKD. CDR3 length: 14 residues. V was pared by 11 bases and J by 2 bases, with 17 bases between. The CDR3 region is CAANGWRNTDTQYF. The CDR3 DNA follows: TGTGCCGCCAATGGATGGCGGAACACAGATACGCAGTATTTT.

The CDR3: CATSPRVFSTQYF. The CDR3 region has the DNA TGTGCCACCAGCCCTCGAGTATTTTCTACGCAGTATTTT. This chain links TRBV15 with TRBJ2-3; D is uncertain. The CDR3 extends over 13 amino acids. Trimming shortened V by 5 bases and J by 8 bases, and 14 bases separated the two germline ends. The germline gives CDR1 LNHNV, CDR2 YYDKDF (reference sequence).

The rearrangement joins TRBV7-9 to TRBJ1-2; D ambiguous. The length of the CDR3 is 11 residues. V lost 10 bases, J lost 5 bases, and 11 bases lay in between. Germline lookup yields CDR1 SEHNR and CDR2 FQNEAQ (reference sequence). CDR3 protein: CAMEGRYGYTF. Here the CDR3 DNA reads TGTGCCATGGAGGGCCGGTATGGCTACACCTTC.

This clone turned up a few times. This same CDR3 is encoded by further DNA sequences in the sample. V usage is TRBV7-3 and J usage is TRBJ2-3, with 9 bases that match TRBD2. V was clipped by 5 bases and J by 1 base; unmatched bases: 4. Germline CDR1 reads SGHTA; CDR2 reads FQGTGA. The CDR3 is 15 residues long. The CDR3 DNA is TGTGCCAGCAGCCTATCTAGCGGGGGCACAGATACGCAGTATTTT. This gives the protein CASSLSSGGTDTQYF.

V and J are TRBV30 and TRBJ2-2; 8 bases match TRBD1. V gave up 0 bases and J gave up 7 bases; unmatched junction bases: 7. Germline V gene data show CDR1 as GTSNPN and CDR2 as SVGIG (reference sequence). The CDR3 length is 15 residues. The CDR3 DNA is TGTGCCTGGAGTGTACCCAGGGGGCGCGGCGGGGAGCTGTTTTTT. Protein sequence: CAWSVPRGRGGELFF.